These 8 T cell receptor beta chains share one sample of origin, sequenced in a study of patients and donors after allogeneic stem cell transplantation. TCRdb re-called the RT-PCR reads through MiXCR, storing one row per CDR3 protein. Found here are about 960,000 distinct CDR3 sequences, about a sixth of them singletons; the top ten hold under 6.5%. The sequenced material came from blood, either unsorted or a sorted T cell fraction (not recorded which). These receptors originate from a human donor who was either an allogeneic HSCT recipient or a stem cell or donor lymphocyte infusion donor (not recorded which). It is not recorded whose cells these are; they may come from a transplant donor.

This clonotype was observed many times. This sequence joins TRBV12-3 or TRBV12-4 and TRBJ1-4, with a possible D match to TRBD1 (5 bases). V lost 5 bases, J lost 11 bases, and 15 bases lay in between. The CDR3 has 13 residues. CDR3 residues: CASSLRSGDKLFF. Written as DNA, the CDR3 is TGTGCCAGCAGTCTTCGGTCCGGGGACAAACTGTTTTTT.

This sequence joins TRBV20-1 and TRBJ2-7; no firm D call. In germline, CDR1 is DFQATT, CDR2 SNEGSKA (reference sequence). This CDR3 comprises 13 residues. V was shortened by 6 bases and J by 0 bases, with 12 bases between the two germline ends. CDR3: CSAPGSSSYEQYF. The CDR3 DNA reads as TGCAGTGCCCCGGGCTCGAGCTCCTACGAGCAGTACTTC.

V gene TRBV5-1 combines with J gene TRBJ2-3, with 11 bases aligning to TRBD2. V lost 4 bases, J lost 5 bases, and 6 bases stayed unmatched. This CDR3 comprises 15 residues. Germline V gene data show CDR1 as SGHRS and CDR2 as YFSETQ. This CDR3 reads CASSTLAGGGDTQYF. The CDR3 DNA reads TGCGCCAGCAGCACCCTAGCGGGGGGCGGAGATACGCAGTATTTT.

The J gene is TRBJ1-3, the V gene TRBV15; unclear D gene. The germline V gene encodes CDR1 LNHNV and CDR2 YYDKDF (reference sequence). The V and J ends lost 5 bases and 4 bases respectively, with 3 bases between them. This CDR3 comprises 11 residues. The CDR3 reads CATSFGNTIYF. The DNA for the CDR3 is TGTGCCACCAGCTTCGGAAACACCATATATTTT.

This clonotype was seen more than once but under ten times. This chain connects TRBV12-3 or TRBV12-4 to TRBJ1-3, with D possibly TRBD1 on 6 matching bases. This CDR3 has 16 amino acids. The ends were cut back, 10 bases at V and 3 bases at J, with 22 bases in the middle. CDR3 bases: TGTGCCATCCGCAGGGGCGTTCAGGGAGATGGAAACACCATATATTTT. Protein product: CAIRRGVQGDGNTIYF.

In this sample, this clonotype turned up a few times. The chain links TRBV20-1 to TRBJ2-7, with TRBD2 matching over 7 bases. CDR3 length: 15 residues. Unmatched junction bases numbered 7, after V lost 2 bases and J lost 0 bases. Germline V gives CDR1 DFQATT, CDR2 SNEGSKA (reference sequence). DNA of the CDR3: TGCAGTGCTAGATCTAGCGGCCGTAGCTCCTACGAGCAGTACTTC. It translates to CSARSSGRSSYEQYF.

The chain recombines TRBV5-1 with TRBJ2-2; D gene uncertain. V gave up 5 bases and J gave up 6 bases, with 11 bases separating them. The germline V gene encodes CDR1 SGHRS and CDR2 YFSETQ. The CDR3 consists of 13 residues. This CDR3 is CASSIRESGELFF. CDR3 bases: TGCGCCAGCAGTATAAGAGAGTCCGGGGAGCTGTTTTTT.

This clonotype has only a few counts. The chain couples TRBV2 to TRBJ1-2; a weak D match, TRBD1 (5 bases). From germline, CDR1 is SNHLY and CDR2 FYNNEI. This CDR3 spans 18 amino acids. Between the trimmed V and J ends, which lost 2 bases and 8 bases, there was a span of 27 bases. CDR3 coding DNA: TGTGCCAGCAGTGAAACGGGGACCACCCTCGGGACCGCGGGCGGCTACACCTTC. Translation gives CASSETGTTLGTAGGYTF.